What follows describes a single T cell receptor beta chain. CDR1 and CDR2 from the germline V gene are SGHRS and YFSETQ. V was shortened by 5 bases and J by 6 bases, with 5 bases between the two germline ends. This CDR3 has 11 amino acids. This entry comes from a study of blood T cell repertoires in COVID-19. Profiling relied on immunoSEQ multiplex PCR, and the TCRdb table lists in-frame clones only, not all of them. This sample has around 68,000 clones, with about 91% found just once. This chain uses TRBV5-1 with TRBJ2-2; the D is unclear. The specimen sequenced was peripheral blood. The receptor's source is a man in his fifties or sixties with active COVID-19. This CDR3 is CASSLSGELFF. The CDR3 region has the DNA TGCGCCAGCAGTTTATCCGGGGAGCTGTTTTTT.